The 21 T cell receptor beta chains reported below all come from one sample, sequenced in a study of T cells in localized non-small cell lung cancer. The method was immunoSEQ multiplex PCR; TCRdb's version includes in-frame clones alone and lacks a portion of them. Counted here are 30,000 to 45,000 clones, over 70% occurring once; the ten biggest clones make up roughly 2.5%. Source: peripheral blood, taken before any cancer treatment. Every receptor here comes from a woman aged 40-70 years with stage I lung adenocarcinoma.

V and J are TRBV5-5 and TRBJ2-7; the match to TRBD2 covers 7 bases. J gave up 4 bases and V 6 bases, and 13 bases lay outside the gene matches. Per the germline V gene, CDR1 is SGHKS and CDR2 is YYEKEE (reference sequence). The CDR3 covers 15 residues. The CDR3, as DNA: TGTGCCAGCAACCACCTTGTGCGGGAGAAGTACGAGCAGTACTTC. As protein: CASNHLVREKYEQYF.

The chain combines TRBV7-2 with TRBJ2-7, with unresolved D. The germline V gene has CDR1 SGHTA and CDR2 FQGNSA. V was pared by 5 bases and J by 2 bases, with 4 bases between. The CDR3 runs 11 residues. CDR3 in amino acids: CASSGAYEQYF. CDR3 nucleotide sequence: TGTGCCAGCAGCGGGGCCTACGAGCAGTACTTC.

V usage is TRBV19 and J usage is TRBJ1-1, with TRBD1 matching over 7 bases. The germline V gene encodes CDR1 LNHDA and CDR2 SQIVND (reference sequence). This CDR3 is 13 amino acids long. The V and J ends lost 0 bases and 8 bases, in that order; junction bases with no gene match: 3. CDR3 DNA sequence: TGTGCCAGTAGTATAGATCGACAGGGAGAAGCTTTCTTT. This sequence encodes CASSIDRQGEAFF.

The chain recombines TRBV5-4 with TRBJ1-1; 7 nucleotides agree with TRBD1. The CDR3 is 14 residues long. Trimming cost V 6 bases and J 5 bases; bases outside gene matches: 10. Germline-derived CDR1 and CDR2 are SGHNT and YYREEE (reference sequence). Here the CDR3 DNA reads TGTGCCAGCAACCCTTCAGGGGGAATAACTGAAGCTTTCTTT. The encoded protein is CASNPSGGITEAFF.

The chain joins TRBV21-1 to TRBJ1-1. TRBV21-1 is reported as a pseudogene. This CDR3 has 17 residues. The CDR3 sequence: CASSPDLRGQVGTEAFF. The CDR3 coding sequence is TGTGCCAGCAGCCCCGATCTCCGGGGCCAGGTAGGCACTGAAGCTTTCTTT.

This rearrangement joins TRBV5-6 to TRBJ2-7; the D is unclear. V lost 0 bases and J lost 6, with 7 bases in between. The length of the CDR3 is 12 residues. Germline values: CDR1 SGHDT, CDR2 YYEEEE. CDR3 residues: CASSLGGPEQYF. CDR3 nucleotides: TGTGCCAGCAGCTTGGGGGGTCCCGAGCAGTACTTC.

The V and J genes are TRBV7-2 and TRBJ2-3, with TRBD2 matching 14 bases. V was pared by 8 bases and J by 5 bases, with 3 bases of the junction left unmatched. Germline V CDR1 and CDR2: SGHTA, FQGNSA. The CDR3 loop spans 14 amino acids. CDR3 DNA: TGTGCCAGCGGACTAGCGGGAGGATTAGATACGCAGTATTTT. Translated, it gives CASGLAGGLDTQYF.

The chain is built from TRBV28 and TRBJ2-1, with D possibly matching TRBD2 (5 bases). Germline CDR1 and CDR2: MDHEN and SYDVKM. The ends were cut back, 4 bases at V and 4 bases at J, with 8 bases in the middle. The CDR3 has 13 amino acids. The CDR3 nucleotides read TGTGCCAGCAGTTCCCCGGGGTACAATGAGCAGTTCTTC. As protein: CASSSPGYNEQFF.

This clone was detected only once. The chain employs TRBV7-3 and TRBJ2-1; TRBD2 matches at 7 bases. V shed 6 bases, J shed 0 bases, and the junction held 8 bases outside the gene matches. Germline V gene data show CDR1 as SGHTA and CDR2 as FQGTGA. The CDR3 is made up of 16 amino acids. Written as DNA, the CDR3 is TGTGCCAGCAGTCGAACGGGAGGTAGCTCCTACAATGAGCAGTTCTTC. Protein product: CASSRTGGSSYNEQFF.

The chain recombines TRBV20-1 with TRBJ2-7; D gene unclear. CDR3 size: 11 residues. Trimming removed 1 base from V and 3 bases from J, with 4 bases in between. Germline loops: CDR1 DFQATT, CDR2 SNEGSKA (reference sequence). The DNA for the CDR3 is TGCAGTGCTAGAGTCAGCTACGAGCAGTACTTC. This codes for CSARVSYEQYF.

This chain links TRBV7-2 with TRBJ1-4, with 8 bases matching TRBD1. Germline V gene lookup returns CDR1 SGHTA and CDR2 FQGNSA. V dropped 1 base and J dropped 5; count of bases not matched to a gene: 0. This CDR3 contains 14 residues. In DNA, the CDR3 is TGTGCCAGCAGCTTAGACAGGGGGAATGAAAAACTGTTTTTT. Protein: CASSLDRGNEKLFF.

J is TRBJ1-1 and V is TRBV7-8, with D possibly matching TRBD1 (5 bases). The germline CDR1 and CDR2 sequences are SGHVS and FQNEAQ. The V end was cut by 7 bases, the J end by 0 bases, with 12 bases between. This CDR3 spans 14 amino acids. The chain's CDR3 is CASNWGTLNTEAFF. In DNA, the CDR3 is TGTGCCAGCAACTGGGGGACGTTGAACACTGAAGCTTTCTTT.

In DNA form, the CDR3 reads TGTGCCAGCAGCTTAGCGCCGGGAAACCCCTACGAGCAGTACTTC. Its translation: CASSLAPGNPYEQYF. The chain recombines TRBV7-8 with TRBJ2-7; D may be TRBD2 (5 bases). Trimming shortened V by 0 bases and J by 2 bases, and 11 bases separated the two germline ends. From germline, CDR1 is SGHVS and CDR2 FQNEAQ. The CDR3 runs 15 residues.

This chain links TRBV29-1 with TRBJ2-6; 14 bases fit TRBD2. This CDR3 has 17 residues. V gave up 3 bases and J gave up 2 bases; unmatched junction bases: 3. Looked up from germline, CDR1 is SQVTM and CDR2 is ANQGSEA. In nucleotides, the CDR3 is TGCAGCGTTGAGCTGGGACTAGCGGGAGCTGGGGCCAACGTCCTGACTTTC. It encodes CSVELGLAGAGANVLTF.

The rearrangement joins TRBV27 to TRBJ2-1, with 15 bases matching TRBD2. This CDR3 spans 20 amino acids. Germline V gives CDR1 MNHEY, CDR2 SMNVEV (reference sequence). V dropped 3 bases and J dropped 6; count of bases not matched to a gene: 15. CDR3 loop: CASSLTGVGLAGGPANEQFF. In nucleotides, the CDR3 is TGTGCCAGCAGTTTGACAGGAGTCGGACTAGCGGGAGGGCCGGCCAATGAGCAGTTCTTC.

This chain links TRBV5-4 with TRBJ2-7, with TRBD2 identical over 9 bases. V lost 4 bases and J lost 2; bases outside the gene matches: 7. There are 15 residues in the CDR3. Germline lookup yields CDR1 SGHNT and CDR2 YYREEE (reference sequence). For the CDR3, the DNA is TGTGCCAGCAGCGGCCAGGCGGGAGGGCCCTACGAGCAGTACTTC. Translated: CASSGQAGGPYEQYF. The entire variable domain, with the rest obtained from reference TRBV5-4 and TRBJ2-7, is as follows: ETGVTQSPTHLIKTRGQQVTLRCSSQSGHNTVSWYQQALGQGPQFIFQYYREEENGRGNFPPRFSGLQFPNYSSELNVNALELDDSALYLCASSGQAGGPYEQYFGPGTRLTVT.

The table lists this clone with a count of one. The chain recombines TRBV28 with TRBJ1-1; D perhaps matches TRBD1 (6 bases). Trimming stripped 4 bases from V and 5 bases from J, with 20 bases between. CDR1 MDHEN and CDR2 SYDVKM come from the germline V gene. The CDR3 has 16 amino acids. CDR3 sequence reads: CASSSMGRGPSTEAFF. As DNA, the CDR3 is TGTGCCAGCAGTTCTATGGGGCGGGGGCCGAGTACTGAAGCTTTCTTT.

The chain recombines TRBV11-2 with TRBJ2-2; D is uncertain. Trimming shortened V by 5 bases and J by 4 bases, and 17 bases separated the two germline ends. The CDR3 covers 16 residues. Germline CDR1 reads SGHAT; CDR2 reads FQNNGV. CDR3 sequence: CASSPLGSTSTGELFF. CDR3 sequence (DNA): TGTGCCAGCAGCCCCTTAGGGTCTACCTCCACCGGGGAGCTGTTTTTT.

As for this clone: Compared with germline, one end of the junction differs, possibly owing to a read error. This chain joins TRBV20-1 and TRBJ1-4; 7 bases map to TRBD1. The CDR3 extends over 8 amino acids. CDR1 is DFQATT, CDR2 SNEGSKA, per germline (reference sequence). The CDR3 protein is CSAGQDVF. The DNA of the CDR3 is TGCAGTGCTGGACAGGACGTTTTT.

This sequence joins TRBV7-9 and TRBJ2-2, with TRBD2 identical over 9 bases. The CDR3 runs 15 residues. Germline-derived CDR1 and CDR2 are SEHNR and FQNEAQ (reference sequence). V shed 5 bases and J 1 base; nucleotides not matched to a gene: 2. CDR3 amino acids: CASSISGGNTGELFF. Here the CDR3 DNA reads TGTGCCAGCAGCATTAGCGGGGGGAACACCGGGGAGCTGTTTTTT.

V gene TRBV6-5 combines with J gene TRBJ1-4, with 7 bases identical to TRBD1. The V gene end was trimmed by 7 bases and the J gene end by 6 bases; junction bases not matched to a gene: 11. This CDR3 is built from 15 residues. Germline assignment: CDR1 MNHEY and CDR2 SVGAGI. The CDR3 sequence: CASTRTGTVDEKLFF. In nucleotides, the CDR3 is TGTGCCAGCACCAGGACCGGGACAGTAGATGAAAAACTGTTTTTT.